Detailed here is one T cell receptor (beta chain). These data belong to a study of blood T cell repertoires in COVID-19. The V gene end was trimmed by 5 bases and the J gene end by 9 bases; junction bases not matched to a gene: 3. The CDR3 runs 14 residues. Germline V gene sequence: CDR1 SGHRS, CDR2 YFSETQ. The repertoire was sequenced with immunoSEQ multiplex PCR; TCRdb's copy has only in-frame clones and lacks some. Among approximately 70,000 clones listed, roughly 78% were seen once. Specimen: peripheral blood. This rearrangement joins TRBV5-1 to TRBJ2-1; TRBD2 matches at 15 bases. The sequence came from a woman of 80 years or more with active or convalescent COVID-19. CDR3 DNA: TGCGCCAGCAGAGGACTAGCGGGAGGGAGTGAGCAGTTCTTC. Translated: CASRGLAGGSEQFF.